This T cell receptor beta chain stems from a study of shared clonotypes between healthy human individuals. Background on the study: A few men and a couple of women, aged 18 to 49, were donors.

Germline V gene lookup returns CDR1 LNHNV and CDR2 YYDKDF (reference sequence). CDR3 length equals 14 residues. V shed 0 bases and J shed 1 base, with 3 bases lying between them. Everyone who donated was a Caucasian adult who lived in Nashville, Tennessee. Some clones are missing from TCRdb's copy, which holds only in-frame ones; the method was immunoSEQ multiplex PCR. The table shows hundreds of thousands of clones, with over 60% occurring only once. The rearrangement uses TRBV15 and TRBJ2-2; no reliable D call. Sequencing was done on a sample of PBMCs. This sequence was found in a woman in her forties in good health. Some clones in this sample may be carry-over from other donors' samples. The CDR3 region has the DNA TGTGCCACCAGCAGAGAAATGAACACCGGGGAGCTGTTTTTT. Translation: CATSREMNTGELFF. The full variable domain, its missing parts supplied by reference TRBV15 and TRBJ2-2, is DAMVIQNPRYQVTQFGKPVTLSCSQTLNHNVMYWYQQKSSQAPKLLFHYYDKDFNNEADTPDNFQSRRPNTSFCFLDIRSPGLGDTAMYLCATSREMNTGELFFGEGSRLTVL.